This entry is about one TCR beta chain. The antigen is not known. This record comes from a study of HIV-infected patients and healthy controls. The study, taken as a whole, reports: Significant mean usage differences between HIV-infected patients and controls involved eight alpha and eight beta V genes.

Roughly three months, about 14 weeks, into antiretroviral therapy, follow-up blood was collected. Whole blood was used without fractionation, so all unsorted peripheral T cells were included. cDNA was made from 500 ng RNA using alpha and beta constant primers. Alpha and beta chain libraries were made separately by chain-specific third strand synthesis with multiplexing indices. Using its own MiXCR run on the 5' RACE reads, TCRdb lists one record per CDR3 protein. Here the sample spans some 4,000 distinct CDR3 sequences, approximately 8.5% being singletons. Trimming pared 4 bases from V and 8 bases from J, leaving 19 bases between. The CDR3 runs to 15 residues. Germline values: CDR1 SGDLS, CDR2 YYNGEE.

The receptor was isolated from an adult with HIV infection. V usage is TRBV9 and J usage is TRBJ1-3; TRBD1 might be the D (6 bases). The specimen was blood, collected during antiretroviral therapy. CDR3 protein: CASSPLGGLADTIYF. The CDR3 DNA reads as TGTGCCAGCAGCCCATTAGGGGGGTTAGCAGACACCATATATTTT.